Sequencing of this TCR beta chain was carried out in a study of T cells in Graves' hyperthyroidism and ophthalmopathy. CDR1 is MGHRA, CDR2 YSYEKL, per germline. The CDR3 runs 15 residues. Trimming shortened V by 0 bases and J by 6 bases, and 12 bases separated the two germline ends. TCR beta CDR3 sequences were amplified from RNA transcripts. In the first-round RT-PCR of the TCR CDR3, the HTBI primer set was used. MiXCR, applied by TCRdb to the multiplex PCR reads, yields one record per CDR3 protein. The sample consists of 300,000 to 500,000 distinct CDR3 sequences, just under 15% of them appearing once. In its sample, this clonotype was seen many times.

Material for sequencing was blood. This TCR was sampled from a woman aged 25 to 45 with Graves' hyperthyroidism. This sequence joins TRBV4-1 and TRBJ1-5, with D uncertain. The CDR3 spells CASSQEAGLGQPQHF. The CDR3 bases are TGCGCCAGCAGCCAAGAGGCGGGGTTGGGTCAGCCCCAGCATTTT.